A selection of T cell receptor beta chains follows, all from one sample in a study of shared T cell receptors in the human thymus. Assay used: immunoSEQ multiplex PCR; TCRdb lists only in-frame clones, some missing. The repertoire consists of over 650,000 clones, with 70% to 90% occurring once and the leading ten covering roughly 0.0094%. The sample was also reused in another study, on human thymus T cells.

Sequencing used thymocytes. These receptors all stem from a boy younger than two with a congenital heart defect. Both conserved end residues are part of each CDR3. The D gene is left open where the match is weak. Not all rows give a size; the values are once, few, many and, for expanded clones, a class.

clone size,CDR3 length,V gene,J gene,D gene,CDR3 protein,CDR3 DNA
-,15,TRBV11-2,TRBJ1-1,-,CASTKRETGNTEAFF,TGTGCCAGCACCAAGAGGGAGACCGGGAACACTGAAGCTTTCTTT
-,15,TRBV7-2,TRBJ1-5,-,CASSREDRSNQPQHF,TGTGCCAGCAGTCGAGAAGACAGGAGTAATCAGCCCCAGCATTTT
-,15,TRBV19,TRBJ1-1,TRBD1,CASEPRGRENTEAFF,TGTGCCAGTGAACCCAGGGGGCGAGAGAACACTGAAGCTTTCTTT
few,13,TRBV30,TRBJ2-7,TRBD1,CAWRDSRFYEQYF,TGTGCCTGGCGGGACAGTCGATTCTACGAGCAGTACTTC
-,16,TRBV4-2,TRBJ2-1,TRBD1,CASSQVGQGTYNEQFF,TGTGCCAGCAGCCAAGTCGGACAGGGGACATACAATGAGCAGTTCTTC
-,15,TRBV27,TRBJ2-7,TRBD1,CASSLGDRGRYEQYF,TGTGCCAGCAGTTTAGGGGACAGGGGTAGGTACGAGCAGTACTTC
-,13,TRBV27,TRBJ2-2,TRBD1,CASRTGATGELFF,TGTGCCAGCCGGACAGGGGCCACCGGGGAGCTGTTTTTT
-,14,TRBV9,TRBJ2-7,-,CASSNSTGLEEQYF,TGTGCCAGCAGCAATTCGACAGGATTAGAAGAGCAGTACTTC
-,16,TRBV28,TRBJ2-7,TRBD1,CASSFRLGQGRNEQYF,TGTGCCAGCAGTTTCCGCCTGGGACAGGGGCGCAACGAGCAGTACTTC
once,16,TRBV2,TRBJ1-2,TRBD1,CARRIKGAVLTYGYTF,TGTGCCAGACGTATAAAGGGGGCAGTCTTAACGTATGGCTACACCTTC
-,17,TRBV4-2,TRBJ1-1,-,CASSQSGEGPTNTEAFF,TGTGCCAGCAGCCAATCCGGGGAGGGACCCACGAACACTGAAGCTTTCTTT